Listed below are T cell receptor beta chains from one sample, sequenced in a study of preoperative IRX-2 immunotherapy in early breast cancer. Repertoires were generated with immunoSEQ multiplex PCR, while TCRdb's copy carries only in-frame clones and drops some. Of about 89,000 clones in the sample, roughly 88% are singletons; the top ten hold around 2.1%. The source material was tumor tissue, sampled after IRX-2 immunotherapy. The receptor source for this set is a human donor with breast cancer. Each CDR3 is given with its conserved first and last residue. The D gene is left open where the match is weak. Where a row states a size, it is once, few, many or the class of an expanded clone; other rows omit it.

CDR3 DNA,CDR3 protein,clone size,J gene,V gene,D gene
TGCGCCAGCAGCTGGGGACTAGCGGGGCGCACAGATACGCAGTATTTT,CASSWGLAGRTDTQYF,.,TRBJ2-3,TRBV5-1,TRBD2
TGTGCCAGCAGCTTAGAAGGATCGGCCTTTGGTTCACCCCTCCACTTT,CASSLEGSAFGSPLHF,.,TRBJ1-6,TRBV7-5,.
TGCGCCAGCAGCCCCAATATGGGGGTTATTACAGATACGCAGTATTTT,CASSPNMGVITDTQYF,once,TRBJ2-3,TRBV4-1,.
TGTGCCAGCAGTTACCGGGCAGGGATGAACACTGAAGCTTTCTTT,CASSYRAGMNTEAFF,.,TRBJ1-1,TRBV6-8,.
TGTGCCGGGGTACAGTATAGCAATCAGCCCCAGCATTTT,CAGVQYSNQPQHF,.,TRBJ1-5,TRBV30,.
TGTGCCAGTAACCCGGGACAGGGTGTCGCAACTAATGAAAAACTGTTTTTT,CASNPGQGVATNEKLFF,.,TRBJ1-4,TRBV19,TRBD1
TGTGCCAGCAGTGGGCCCGAGGGTAACCCTGAAGCTTTCTTT,CASSGPEGNPEAFF,.,TRBJ1-1,TRBV6-8,.
TGTGCCAGCAGCCAAGATCTAGCCAATGAGCAGTTCTTC,CASSQDLANEQFF,once,TRBJ2-1,TRBV14,.
TGTGCCAGCAGTTACCGCAACTATGGCTACACCTTC,CASSYRNYGYTF,.,TRBJ1-2,TRBV28,.
TGCGCCAGCAGCCAAGAGGGTAGTGGGCTAGCGGGAGTAGAAGGGCAGTACTTC,CASSQEGSGLAGVEGQYF,.,TRBJ2-7,TRBV1,.
TGTGCCTGGAGAACAGGGAGAGACAATCAGCCCCAGCATTTT,CAWRTGRDNQPQHF,few,TRBJ1-5,TRBV30,.
TGTGCCAGCTCACCCGGGGTCGGCAATCAGCCCCAGCATTTT,CASSPGVGNQPQHF,few,TRBJ1-5,TRBV18,.
TGTGCCAGCAGCTTAGGGGGACTACTTAGCTCCTACGAGCAGTACTTC,CASSLGGLLSSYEQYF,.,TRBJ2-7,TRBV11-3,TRBD2
TGTGCCAGTAGTATCGGACAGGAGAACACTGAAGCTTTCTTT,CASSIGQENTEAFF,.,TRBJ1-1,TRBV19,TRBD1
TGTGCCAGCAGCCAAGATCGAGGGTATGGCTATGGCTACACCTTC,CASSQDRGYGYGYTF,.,TRBJ1-2,TRBV14,.
TGCGCCAGTACAGGGTACGGTAATTCACCCCTCCACTTT,CASTGYGNSPLHF,.,TRBJ1-6,TRBV23-1,.
TGCAGCGCTGGATCCCCCCCAGCGAACACTGAAGCTTTCTTT,CSAGSPPANTEAFF,.,TRBJ1-1,TRBV29-1,.
TGTGCCAGCAGTTACAAGGCAGTGAACTATGGCTACACCTTC,CASSYKAVNYGYTF,.,TRBJ1-2,TRBV6-8,.
TGCAGCGGAGGACTAGCGGGGGGATCCACAGATACGCAGTATTTT,CSGGLAGGSTDTQYF,few,TRBJ2-3,TRBV29-1,TRBD2
TGTGCCAGCAGTTCGTACAGGGGGAAAGAGACCCAGTACTTC,CASSSYRGKETQYF,few,TRBJ2-5,TRBV6-8,TRBD1
TGCGCCAGCAGTGAGTCACAGATCTACGAGCAGTACTTC,CASSESQIYEQYF,.,TRBJ2-7,TRBV10-2,.
TGTGCCAGCAACGGAGAGGGACTTACAAATGAGCAGTTCTTC,CASNGEGLTNEQFF,.,TRBJ2-1,TRBV11-3,.
TGTGCTAGCAGCTTAGAGGGGAACAGCAATCAGCCCCAGCATTTT,CASSLEGNSNQPQHF,.,TRBJ1-5,TRBV11-3,.
TGTGCCAGTAGTGGGTCGACCGCTGGCCATGAGCAGTTCTTC,CASSGSTAGHEQFF,once,TRBJ2-1,TRBV19,.
TGTGCCAGCAGCCGACGGATGAACACTGAAGCTTTCTTT,CASSRRMNTEAFF,.,TRBJ1-1,TRBV6-8,.
TGTGCCAGCTCATTATCCACAGGGGGCGCGTCGGGAAACACCATATATTTT,CASSLSTGGASGNTIYF,.,TRBJ1-3,TRBV18,TRBD1
TGCGCCAGCAGCTCGGACGGAAGAGACACAGATACGCAGTATTTT,CASSSDGRDTDTQYF,.,TRBJ2-3,TRBV5-1,.
TGTGCCAGCAGTGAGCGGGGGGGAAACCAGTACGAGCAGTACTTC,CASSERGGNQYEQYF,.,TRBJ2-7,TRBV6-8,TRBD2
TGCGCCAGCAGTGAGTCGACGGACAAATACTACGAGCAGTACTTC,CASSESTDKYYEQYF,.,TRBJ2-7,TRBV10-1,.
TGTGCCAGCAGTTTCGAAGGGGGCTCATACGAGCAGTACTTC,CASSFEGGSYEQYF,.,TRBJ2-7,TRBV28,TRBD1
TGTGCCAGTAGTTCTCGTGGGACAGGGCTTGGAGGCTACACCTTC,CASSSRGTGLGGYTF,.,TRBJ1-2,TRBV19,TRBD1
TGTGCCAGCAGTTACTCGAGCTTCCGCGGCACAGATACGCAGTATTTT,CASSYSSFRGTDTQYF,.,TRBJ2-3,TRBV6-8,.
TGCGCCAGCAGCCCGGGGCAGGGGGCGCCCCAAGAGCAGTTCTTC,CASSPGQGAPQEQFF,.,TRBJ2-1,TRBV5-1,TRBD1
TGCAGCGTAAACGGAGCGGGAGTTGGCACAGATACGCAGTATTTT,CSVNGAGVGTDTQYF,.,TRBJ2-3,TRBV29-1,TRBD2
TGTGCCACCTCCCGGGACAGGGATGGGATCTATGGCTACACCTTC,CATSRDRDGIYGYTF,.,TRBJ1-2,TRBV28,TRBD1
TGTGCCAGCAGTTTAGGAGCGCCCGGGGAGCTGTTTTTT,CASSLGAPGELFF,.,TRBJ2-2,TRBV28,.
TGTGCCAGCAGTTACTCTGGCTTGAGCACAGATACGCAGTATTTT,CASSYSGLSTDTQYF,.,TRBJ2-3,TRBV6-8,.
TGTGCCAGCGCTCTTGGATCCGGCCTTAGCCACTCTCAAGGGGCCAACGTCCTGACTTTC,CASALGSGLSHSQGANVLTF,.,TRBJ2-6,TRBV6-7,.
TGTGCCAGCAGTTCTCCTGGTAGCCCTGAAGCTTTCTTT,CASSSPGSPEAFF,.,TRBJ1-1,TRBV28,.
TGTGCCAGCAGCCAGGCCGGGGAGGGGGCGGATGAAAAACTGTTTTTT,CASSQAGEGADEKLFF,.,TRBJ1-4,TRBV7-8,TRBD1
TGTGCCAGCAGCTGGGGGACAGGGGGAAGAGAGACCCAGTACTTC,CASSWGTGGRETQYF,.,TRBJ2-5,TRBV11-3,TRBD1
TGTGCCTGGAGTGTACAGGGGAACACTGAAGCTTTCTTT,CAWSVQGNTEAFF,.,TRBJ1-1,TRBV30,.
TGTGCCAGTAGGACAGCAATGAGTATCGACACTGAAGCTTTCTTT,CASRTAMSIDTEAFF,.,TRBJ1-1,TRBV19,.
TGTGCCAGCAGTTTAGAGGGACAGGGGGGAAACACCATATATTTT,CASSLEGQGGNTIYF,once,TRBJ1-3,TRBV28,TRBD1
TGCGCCAGCAGGAGACAGGGGGCGAATGAGCAGTTCTTC,CASRRQGANEQFF,.,TRBJ2-1,TRBV10-2,TRBD1
TGTGCCAGCAGTGAGAGCCCCGAAGGTTTAAAAGCTTTCTTT,CASSESPEGLKAFF,.,TRBJ1-1,TRBV6-8,.
TGCGCCAGCAGCTGGGGAAGGTATCAGCCCCAGCATTTT,CASSWGRYQPQHF,.,TRBJ1-5,TRBV10-2,.
TGTGCCAGCAGTTTATATACTAATGAAAAACTGTTTTTT,CASSLYTNEKLFF,.,TRBJ1-4,TRBV6-8,.
TGTGCCACCAGCAGAGAAGGGGGATTGGGGGGACCTAGCACAGATACGCAGTATTTT,CATSREGGLGGPSTDTQYF,.,TRBJ2-3,TRBV15,.
TGTGCCATCAGAGGGACAGGGGATAGCAATCAGCCCCAGCATTTT,CAIRGTGDSNQPQHF,.,TRBJ1-5,TRBV6-8,TRBD1
TGCAGCGTTGTTGTGTTGGGGGATGAGCAGTTCTTC,CSVVVLGDEQFF,.,TRBJ2-1,TRBV29-1,.
TGTGCCAGCAGTGAAGTGCTCAGGACCGGGGAGTTGTTTTTT,CASSEVLRTGELFF,.,TRBJ2-2,TRBV6-1,.
TGTGCCAGCTTCCGGGCTGTGGGGGAAAAACTGTTTTTT,CASFRAVGEKLFF,.,TRBJ1-4,TRBV6-8,.
TGTGCCAGCAGCTTAGTTCTAGGGGACAGGGCCTCTCCAGGCTATGGCTACACCTTC,CASSLVLGDRASPGYGYTF,.,TRBJ1-2,TRBV11-3,TRBD1
TGCAGCGTTCGAAGCGGGGGCAGCACAGATACGCAGTATTTT,CSVRSGGSTDTQYF,.,TRBJ2-3,TRBV29-1,TRBD2
TGCGCCAGCAGCTTTACTTACTTGGGCGAGCAGTTCTTC,CASSFTYLGEQFF,.,TRBJ2-1,TRBV23-1,.
TGTGCCAGCAGAGAGGGGTGGGTGGGAGACTACGAGCAGTACTTC,CASREGWVGDYEQYF,.,TRBJ2-7,TRBV6-8,.
TGCGCCAGCAGCTTGGAGGGGATTAACACCGGGGAGCTGTTTTTT,CASSLEGINTGELFF,.,TRBJ2-2,TRBV5-1,.
TGTGCCAGCTCACCACTGCGGGGGCTATACAATGAGCAGTTCTTC,CASSPLRGLYNEQFF,.,TRBJ2-1,TRBV18,.